This TCR beta chain was captured by sequencing in a study of cytomegalovirus exposure and HLA in healthy donors. Whole-study results and caveats: Reported results showed that the classifier diagnosed cytomegalovirus status with high specificity and sensitivity. Listed as cytomegalovirus-associated were 164 TCR beta chains.

Remarks on this clone: Its antigen remains unidentified.

Trimming removed 0 bases at V and 10 bases at J, with 11 bases between. The CDR3 length is 13 residues. Germline V CDR1 and CDR2: SGHRS, YFSETQ. Amplification used 60 Vbeta primers and 13 Jbeta primers. The table came from immunoSEQ multiplex PCR; TCRdb's copy has only in-frame clones and leaves some out. The table has approximately 140,000 clones, around three quarters seen once. The material sequenced was PBMCs. This receptor was identified in a man between 40 and 49 years old in good health and CMV-seropositive. This chain connects TRBV5-1 to TRBJ2-1, with D perhaps TRBD1 (5 bases). The CDR3 spells CASSLDRTREQFF. The CDR3 coding sequence is TGCGCCAGCAGCTTGGACAGGACGAGGGAGCAGTTCTTC.